Shown below are 18 T cell receptor beta chains from a single sample sequenced in a study of blood T cell repertoires in COVID-19. Libraries were prepared by immunoSEQ multiplex PCR; TCRdb keeps only in-frame clonotypes and omits some of them. Here the sample spans some 230,000 clones, roughly 80% being singletons. Sequenced input: PBMCs or T cells enriched from blood (not recorded which). These receptors were obtained from a woman in her thirties or forties with acute COVID-19.

This chain connects TRBV6-5 to TRBJ1-2; tentative D call: TRBD1 (6 bases). Germline CDR1 is MNHEY and CDR2 is SVGAGI. Trimming took off 6 bases at V and 4 bases at J, with 12 bases between the two ends. The CDR3 totals 13 residues. In DNA form, the CDR3 reads TGTGCCAGCAGGGCAGGGGTTAGCTATGGCTACACCTTC. This gives the protein CASRAGVSYGYTF.

The chain combines TRBV6-1 with TRBJ1-2; 9 bases are shared with TRBD1. Unmatched junction bases numbered 0, after V lost 0 bases and J lost 4 bases. Germline CDR1 and CDR2: MNHNS and SASEGT. This CDR3 contains 14 residues. CDR3 residues: CASSEAGQGYGYTF. The CDR3 DNA is TGTGCCAGCAGTGAAGCGGGACAGGGCTATGGCTACACCTTC.

V is TRBV10-3 and J is TRBJ1-1, with TRBD1 matching 7 bases. The CDR3 is made up of 12 amino acids. V lost 2 bases, J lost 6 bases, and 0 bases stayed unmatched. Germline V gives CDR1 ENHRY, CDR2 SYGVKD. The CDR3, as DNA: TGTGCCATCAGTGAGGACAGGGCTGAAGCTTTCTTT. It codes for CAISEDRAEAFF.

This clone has only a few counts. The chain is built from TRBV12-3 or TRBV12-4 and TRBJ1-6, with D tentatively TRBD1 (5 bases). CDR3 size: 13 residues. V was trimmed by 8 bases and J by 10 bases, leaving 15 bases between them. The CDR3 is CASSPGRASPLHF. For the CDR3, the DNA is TGTGCCAGCTCACCCGGCAGGGCGTCACCCCTCCACTTT.

This clone has more than one count but fewer than ten. The chain joins TRBV4-1 to TRBJ2-1; 10 bases are shared with TRBD2. The V gene's germline CDR1 is MGHRA and CDR2 YSYEKL. The CDR3 loop spans 17 amino acids. Trimming removed 0 bases from V and 4 bases from J; junction bases left unmatched: 6. In DNA form, the CDR3 reads TGCGCCAGCAGCCAAGAAATAGCGGGGGGCCTTTACAATGAGCAGTTCTTC. It is translated as CASSQEIAGGLYNEQFF.

This sequence joins TRBV5-1 and TRBJ2-2, with 15 bases matching TRBD2. Germline CDR1 SGHRS, CDR2 YFSETQ. The junction had 12 bases not matched to a gene; V was cut back by 6 bases and J by 6 bases. The CDR3 spans 18 residues. The CDR3 loop is CASTPGLAGGRWSGELFF. In DNA form, the CDR3 reads TGCGCCAGCACCCCGGGACTAGCGGGGGGTCGATGGTCCGGGGAGCTGTTTTTT.

V usage is TRBV3-1 (or the pseudogene TRBV3-2) and J usage is TRBJ1-2, with TRBD1 identical over 7 bases. Germline V gene data show CDR1 as LGHDT and CDR2 as YNNKEL (reference sequence). Trimming at V came to 3 bases and at J to 8 bases, leaving 3 bases not matched to a gene. The CDR3 spans 12 residues. CDR3 coding DNA: TGTGCCAGCAGCCACAGGGGGTCCGGCTACACCTTC. It specifies CASSHRGSGYTF.

This chain uses TRBV7-2 with TRBJ2-1; possible D gene TRBD1, 6 bases. The CDR3 runs 17 residues. Germline values: CDR1 SGHTA, CDR2 FQGNSA. The ends were cut back, 2 bases at V and 6 bases at J, with 20 bases in the middle. The CDR3 DNA follows: TGTGCCAGCAGCTTATCCCGGACAGAAAGGTTGAGCAATGAGCAGTTCTTC. This gives the protein CASSLSRTERLSNEQFF.

J is TRBJ2-7 and V is TRBV3-1 (or the pseudogene TRBV3-2); 7 bases agree with TRBD2. V shed 2 bases, J shed 4 bases, and the junction held 5 bases outside the gene matches. CDR1 and CDR2 (germline): LGHDT, YNNKEL (reference sequence). There are 14 residues in the CDR3. In nucleotides, the CDR3 is TGTGCCAGCAGCCAATTGGGGGGGAAATACGAGCAGTACTTC. It is translated as CASSQLGGKYEQYF.

The chain recombines TRBV7-9 with TRBJ1-4; 7 nucleotides align to TRBD1. With 5 bases clipped from V and 3 bases from J, the junction kept 9 bases outside the gene matches. This CDR3 spans 16 amino acids. Germline CDR1 and CDR2: SEHNR and FQNEAQ (reference sequence). The CDR3: CASSPFRGQANEKLFF. The CDR3 DNA reads as TGTGCCAGCAGCCCCTTTAGGGGGCAGGCTAATGAAAAACTGTTTTTT. Based on the CDR3 plus reference TRBV7-9 and TRBJ1-4, the full variable domain is DTGVSQNPRHKITKRGQNVTFRCDPISEHNRLYWYRQTLGQGPEFLTYFQNEAQLEKSRLLSDRFSAERPKGSFSTLEIQRTEQGDSAMYLCASSPFRGQANEKLFFGSGTQLSVL.

The chain combines TRBV2 with TRBJ1-5, with TRBD1 matching over 11 bases. Germline V gene lookup returns CDR1 SNHLY and CDR2 FYNNEI. This CDR3 comprises 19 residues. V lost 2 bases and J lost 2; bases outside the gene matches: 11. The CDR3 is CASSEFWTGGPQRNQPQHF. CDR3 coding DNA: TGTGCCAGCAGTGAATTTTGGACAGGGGGCCCTCAACGCAATCAGCCCCAGCATTTT.

Here the CDR3 reads CASSQATSATYNEQFF. The CDR3 nucleotides are TGTGCCAGCAGCCAAGCGACTAGCGCTACCTACAATGAGCAGTTCTTC. The chain uses TRBV4-2 and TRBJ2-1; 8 nucleotides line up with TRBD2. The CDR3 covers 16 residues. The J segment lost 2 bases and the V segment lost 1 base, leaving 4 bases of the junction unmatched. Germline lookup yields CDR1 LGHNA and CDR2 YNFKEQ.

The chain is built from TRBV13 and TRBJ1-6; D gene uncertain. CDR1 is PRHDT, CDR2 FYEKMQ, per germline (reference sequence). The germline V and J ends were trimmed by 4 bases and 7 bases, with 8 bases remaining between them. The CDR3 loop spans 13 amino acids. Here the CDR3 DNA reads TGTGCCAGCAGCTCCGGGTCCAATTCACCCCTCCACTTT. Its protein is CASSSGSNSPLHF.

The genes are TRBV6-5 and TRBJ2-7, with 7 bases aligning to TRBD1. There are 14 residues in the CDR3. CDR1 and CDR2 (germline): MNHEY, SVGAGI. After removal of 2 bases from V and 3 bases from J, the junction contained 4 bases not matched to a gene. CDR3 sequence reads: CASSYTGTDYEQYF. The CDR3 nucleotides are TGTGCCAGCAGTTACACCGGGACAGACTACGAGCAGTACTTC.

This chain links TRBV15 with TRBJ1-5, with 9 nucleotides matching TRBD1. CDR3 length: 17 amino acids. CDR1 and CDR2 from the germline V gene are LNHNV and YYDKDF (reference sequence). V shed 0 bases, J shed 3 bases, and the junction held 6 bases outside the gene matches. The CDR3 bases are TGTGCCACCAGCAGAGACAGGACAGGGGAAGCCAATCAGCCCCAGCATTTT. Translation: CATSRDRTGEANQPQHF.

V usage is TRBV24-1 and J usage is TRBJ1-1; a weak D match, TRBD1 (5 bases). The CDR3 contains 13 residues. V gave up 10 bases and J gave up 4 bases, with 15 bases separating them. The germline CDR1 and CDR2 sequences are KGHDR and SFDVKD. CDR3 nucleotides: TGTGCCACGAGACAGTTCGAAGGCACTGAAGCTTTCTTT. Encoded protein: CATRQFEGTEAFF.

The chain joins TRBV18 to TRBJ2-5; the match to TRBD1 covers 8 bases. Germline V gene lookup returns CDR1 KGHSH and CDR2 LQKENI. This CDR3 is built from 14 residues. J lost 2 bases, V lost 4 bases, and 3 bases had no gene match. The CDR3 spells CASSLNRGQETQYF. The CDR3 bases are TGTGCCAGCTCACTCAACAGGGGGCAAGAGACCCAGTACTTC. Supplemented by reference TRBV18 and TRBJ2-5, the full variable domain reads NAGVMQNPRHLVRRRGQEARLRCSPMKGHSHVYWYRQLPEEGLKFMVYLQKENIIDESGMPKERFSAEFPKEGPSILRIQQVVRGDSAAYFCASSLNRGQETQYFGPGTRLLVL.

V gene TRBV24-1 combines with J gene TRBJ1-5; D is possibly TRBD1 (5 bases). Trimming took off 10 bases at V and 1 base at J, with 13 bases between the two ends. This CDR3 region has 14 residues. In germline, CDR1 is KGHDR, CDR2 SFDVKD. The CDR3 here is CATSPGGSNQPQHF. CDR3 sequence (DNA): TGTGCCACTTCGCCGGGGGGAAGCAATCAGCCCCAGCATTTT.